The rows below give T cell receptor beta chains drawn from one sample of a study of T cell repertoires in cytomegalovirus infection. TCRdb processed the reads anew with MiXCR; each CDR3 protein has one entry. Of hundreds of thousands of distinct CDR3 sequences in the sample, 15% to 20% were seen once. Sequencing was performed on PBMCs. Receptor source: a human donor in good health (CMV status not recorded). Some clones in this sample may be carry-over from other donors' samples. The CDR3 runs from the conserved cysteine through the conserved F or W. Fields, in order: CDR3 protein, CDR3 DNA, D gene, clone size, V gene, J gene. The D gene is left open where the match is weak. A row's size may be missing; if present it is once, few, many or a size class.

CASSLRYNEQFF	TGTGCCAGCAGCTTAAGGTACAATGAGCAGTTCTTC	-	many	TRBV7-2	TRBJ2-1
CASSLVRGGDNEQFF	TGCGCCAGCAGCTTGGTCAGGGGCGGCGACAATGAGCAGTTCTTC	-	-	TRBV5-1	TRBJ2-1
CASSLRRRGLAGGLNTGELFF	TGTGCCAGCAGCCTCCGCAGAAGAGGACTAGCGGGAGGATTGAACACCGGGGAGCTGTTTTTT	TRBD2	many	TRBV7-6	TRBJ2-2
CASSPRDRGSYEQYF	TGTGCCAGCAGCCCCCGGGACAGGGGCTCCTACGAGCAGTACTTC	TRBD1	few	TRBV11-2	TRBJ2-7
CASSPYPRSSSGNTIYF	TGTGCCAGCAGCCCGTATCCCAGATCGAGCTCTGGAAACACCATATATTTT	-	-	TRBV7-3	TRBJ1-3
CSAMGWSSGTGEQYF	TGCAGTGCTATGGGGTGGTCTAGCGGGACTGGGGAGCAGTACTTC	TRBD2	-	TRBV20-1	TRBJ2-7
CASSLASSGGYNEQFF	TGTGCCAGCAGCTTAGCGTCTAGCGGGGGATACAATGAGCAGTTCTTC	TRBD2	many	TRBV7-2	TRBJ2-1
CSASPGPEQYF	TGCAGTGCTAGCCCTGGGCCCGAGCAGTACTTC	-	once	TRBV20-1	TRBJ2-7
CASSEGTRNQPQHF	TGTGCCAGCAGTGAAGGCACGCGCAATCAGCCCCAGCATTTT	-	-	TRBV2	TRBJ1-5
CASSGEGGGQPQHF	TGTGCCAGCAGTGGGGAGGGAGGCGGTCAGCCCCAGCATTTT	-	-	TRBV2	TRBJ1-5
CASRDGRDEQYF	TGTGCCAGCAGGGACGGACGAGACGAGCAGTACTTC	-	many	TRBV25-1	TRBJ2-7
CARSLDDQPQHF	TGTGCCAGGAGCTTGGATGATCAGCCCCAGCATTTT	-	-	TRBV7-6	TRBJ1-5
CASSPGQTQETQYF	TGCGCCAGCAGCCCCGGACAGACCCAAGAGACCCAGTACTTC	-	-	TRBV5-1	TRBJ2-5
CASSQELGARSTSTNEKLFF	TGTGCCAGCAGCCAAGAACTAGGGGCAAGGAGTACATCAACTAATGAAAAACTGTTTTTT	-	once	TRBV4-2	TRBJ1-4
CSAQSGEGGYEQYF	TGCAGTGCACAGAGCGGGGAAGGTGGCTACGAGCAGTACTTC	TRBD2	-	TRBV20-1	TRBJ2-7
CASSTGEVGETQYF	TGCGCCAGCAGCACCGGGGAGGTCGGGGAGACCCAGTACTTC	-	-	TRBV5-1	TRBJ2-5
CASSQAGTGGLAGYTF	TGCGCCAGCAGCCAGGCCGGGACAGGGGGCCTGGCAGGCTACACCTTC	TRBD1	few	TRBV4-3	TRBJ1-2
CASSARGSQYF	TGTGCCAGCAGTGCTCGGGGATCCCAGTACTTC	-	-	TRBV12-3/TRBV12-4	TRBJ2-5
CASSYLRTSGSTRGEQYF	TGTGCCAGCAGTTACCTCCGGACTAGCGGGAGTACGCGGGGGGAGCAGTACTTC	TRBD2	-	TRBV6-6	TRBJ2-7
CASNYQDRRLQPQHF	TGTGCCAGCAATTATCAGGACAGGAGGCTGCAGCCCCAGCATTTT	TRBD1	many	TRBV28	TRBJ1-5